A selection of T cell receptor beta chains follows, all from one sample in a study of cytotoxic CD8 clonotypes in ibrutinib-treated CLL. TCRdb's table, derived via immunoSEQ multiplex PCR, lists solely in-frame clones and lacks some. The data show roughly 63,000 clones, with roughly 50% seen just once and 14% to 15% held by the top ten. This material consisted of PBMCs, taken after 12 months of ibrutinib treatment. Receptors originate from a human donor with chronic lymphocytic leukemia. The CDR3 runs from the conserved cysteine through the conserved F or W. The order of the fields is J gene, clone size, V gene, D gene, CDR3 DNA, CDR3 protein. D genes are given only for firm matches. Clone size appears in some rows only: once, few, many, or a class for an expanded clone.

TRBJ2-3,.,TRBV10-2,.,TGCGCCAGCAGTGATGGCGGGGCCGCAGATACGCAGTATTTT,CASSDGGAADTQYF
TRBJ2-1,many,TRBV5-4,.,TGTGCCAGCAGCTTCGAATTTAGGGCGGCACACAATGAGCAGTTCTTC,CASSFEFRAAHNEQFF
TRBJ2-1,few,TRBV5-4,TRBD2,TGTGCCAGCAGCTTGGAGGACGGGGGGGCCATGGAGCAGTTCTTC,CASSLEDGGAMEQFF
TRBJ1-5,few,TRBV2,.,TGTGCCAGCAGTGAAGCTTGGAACCCAGCCCAGCCCCAGCATTTT,CASSEAWNPAQPQHF
TRBJ2-2,.,TRBV6-5,.,TGTGCCAGCAGCCACCCGAACACCCGGAGGCTGTTTTTT,CASSHPNTRRLFF
TRBJ2-5,many,TRBV25-1,TRBD1,TGTGCCAGCAGTGTCTTCGGGCAGGGGGAAGAGACCCAGTACTTC,CASSVFGQGEETQYF
TRBJ2-2,few,TRBV19,.,TGTGCCAGTAGTATAGCAGGGATTCCGGGGAGCGGGGAGCTGTTTTTT,CASSIAGIPGSGELFF
TRBJ1-1,.,TRBV6-5,TRBD1,TGTGCCAGCAGGAGGGACAGGACCATGAACACTGAAGCTTTCTTT,CASRRDRTMNTEAFF
TRBJ1-1,medium-sized,TRBV6-5,.,TGTGCCAGCAGTTACTCGTTTACAGGAGGAACTGAAGCTTTCTTT,CASSYSFTGGTEAFF
TRBJ2-2,many,TRBV19,TRBD2,TGTGCCAGTAGGATAGCGGGGGGGAACACCGGGGAGCTGTTTTTT,CASRIAGGNTGELFF
TRBJ2-3,.,TRBV19,.,TGTGCCAGTAGATGGGGGGCTAGCACAGATACGCAGTATTTT,CASRWGASTDTQYF
TRBJ2-5,.,TRBV10-2,.,TGCGCCAGCAATCCAGGGCAAGAGACCCAGTACTTC,CASNPGQETQYF
TRBJ1-5,.,TRBV2,TRBD1,TGTGCCAGCAGTGAGGACAGGCCGAATCAGCCCCAGCATTTT,CASSEDRPNQPQHF
TRBJ1-2,few,TRBV2,.,TGTGCCAGCAGTACCCAGGGGAATGGCTACACCTTC,CASSTQGNGYTF